This T cell receptor beta chain emerged from a study of vaccination and CD4 T cells after COVID-19. For the study at large: Four females and six males made up the convalescents, with two Hispanic. Study observations and caveats: In median terms, SARS-CoV-2-reactive clonotypes went from roughly 21 to 40, a nonsignificant rise. Of the reactive clones in convalescent patients, a median about 90% showed up only post-vaccination.

In its sample, this clonotype was seen a few times. Its antigen is not known. This CDR3 is built from 14 residues. Germline V gene sequence: CDR1 SGHNT, CDR2 YENEEA. V lost 1 base, J lost 9 bases, and 4 bases stayed unmatched. Treatment specified: approximately nine-day PBMC culture with coronavirus spike peptide pools or control peptides (ViraFEST assay). The assay that was used to sequence DNA from cultured CD4+ T cells was the Oncomine TCR Beta short-read assay. TCRdb independently ran MiXCR on the PCR reads; one entry per CDR3 protein. The table has some 26,000 distinct CDR3 sequences, 40% to 55% seen once.

The chain employs TRBV11-3 and TRBJ2-1; 9 nucleotides match TRBD2. The TCR originated in a human donor who received a COVID-19 vaccine. The material was CD4+ T cells from blood, cultured in vitro, obtained before SARS-CoV-2 vaccination. The CDR3 loop reads CASSLGGGGSEQFF. DNA of the CDR3: TGTGCCAGCAGCTTAGGCGGGGGGGGAAGTGAGCAGTTCTTC.